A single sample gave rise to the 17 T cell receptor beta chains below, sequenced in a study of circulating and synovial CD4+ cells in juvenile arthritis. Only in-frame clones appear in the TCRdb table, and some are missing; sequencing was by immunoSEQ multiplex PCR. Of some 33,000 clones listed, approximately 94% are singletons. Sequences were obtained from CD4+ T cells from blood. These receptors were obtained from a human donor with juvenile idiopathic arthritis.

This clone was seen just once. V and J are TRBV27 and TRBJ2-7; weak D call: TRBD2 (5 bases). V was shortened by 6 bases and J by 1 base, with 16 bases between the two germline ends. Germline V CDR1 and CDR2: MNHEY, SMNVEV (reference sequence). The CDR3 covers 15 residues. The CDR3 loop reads CASSEWSGESYEQYF. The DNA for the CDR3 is TGTGCCAGCAGCGAGTGGTCTGGGGAGTCCTACGAGCAGTACTTC.

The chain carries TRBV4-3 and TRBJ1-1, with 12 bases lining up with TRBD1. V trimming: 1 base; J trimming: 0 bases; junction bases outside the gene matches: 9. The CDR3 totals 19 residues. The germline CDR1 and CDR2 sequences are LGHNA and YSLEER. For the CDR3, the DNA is TGCGCCAGCAGCCAAGCCTGGGACAGGGGGCAACGAGTGAACACTGAAGCTTTCTTT. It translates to CASSQAWDRGQRVNTEAFF.

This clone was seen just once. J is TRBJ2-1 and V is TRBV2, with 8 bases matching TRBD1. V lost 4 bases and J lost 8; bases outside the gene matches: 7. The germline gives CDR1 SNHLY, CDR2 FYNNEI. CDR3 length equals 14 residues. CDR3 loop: CASSVRTGSDEQFF. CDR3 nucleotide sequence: TGTGCCAGCAGTGTGAGGACAGGGAGCGATGAGCAGTTCTTC.

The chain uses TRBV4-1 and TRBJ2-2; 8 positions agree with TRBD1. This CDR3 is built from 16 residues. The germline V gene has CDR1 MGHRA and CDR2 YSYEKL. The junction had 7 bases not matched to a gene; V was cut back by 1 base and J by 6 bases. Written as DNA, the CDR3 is TGCGCCAGCAGCCAAGCTTCGGGGACAGGACCCGGGGAGCTGTTTTTT. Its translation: CASSQASGTGPGELFF.

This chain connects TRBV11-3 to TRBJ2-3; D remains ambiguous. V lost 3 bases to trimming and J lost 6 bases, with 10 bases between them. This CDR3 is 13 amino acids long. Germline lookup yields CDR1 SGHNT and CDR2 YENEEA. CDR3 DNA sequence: TGTGCCAGCAGCTTCTTAGCTGGGGATACGCAGTATTTT. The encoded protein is CASSFLAGDTQYF.

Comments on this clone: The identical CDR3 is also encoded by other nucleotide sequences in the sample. In DNA, the CDR3 is TGCGCCAGCAGGGAGGGACACGAACGAGGCTCCTATAATTCACCCCTCCACTTT. Translating gives CASREGHERGSYNSPLHF. The rearrangement joins TRBV10-2 to TRBJ1-6; a possible D gene is TRBD1 (6 bases). Looked up from germline, CDR1 is WSHSY and CDR2 is SAAADI. The CDR3 is 18 amino acids. With 6 bases removed from V and 0 bases from J, the gap between germline ends came to 18 bases.

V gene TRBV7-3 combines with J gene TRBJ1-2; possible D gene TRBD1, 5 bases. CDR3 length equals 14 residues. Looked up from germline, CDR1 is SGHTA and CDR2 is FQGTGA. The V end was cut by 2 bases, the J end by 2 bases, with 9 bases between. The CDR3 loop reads CASSLVAGNYGYTF. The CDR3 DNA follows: TGTGCCAGCAGCTTAGTGGCAGGGAACTATGGCTACACCTTC.

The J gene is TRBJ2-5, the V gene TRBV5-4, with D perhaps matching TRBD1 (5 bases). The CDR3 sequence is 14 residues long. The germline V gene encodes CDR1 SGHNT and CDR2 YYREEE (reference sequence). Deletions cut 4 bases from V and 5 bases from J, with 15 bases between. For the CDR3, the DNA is TGTGCCAGCAGCGACAGCTTTCCCAGGGAGACCCAGTACTTC. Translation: CASSDSFPRETQYF.

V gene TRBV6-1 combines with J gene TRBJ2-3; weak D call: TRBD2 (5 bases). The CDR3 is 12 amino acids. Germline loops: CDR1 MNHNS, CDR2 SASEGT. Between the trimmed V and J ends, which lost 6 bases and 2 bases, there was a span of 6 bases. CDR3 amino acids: CASRGDTDTQYF. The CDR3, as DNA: TGTGCCAGCAGGGGAGACACAGATACGCAGTATTTT.

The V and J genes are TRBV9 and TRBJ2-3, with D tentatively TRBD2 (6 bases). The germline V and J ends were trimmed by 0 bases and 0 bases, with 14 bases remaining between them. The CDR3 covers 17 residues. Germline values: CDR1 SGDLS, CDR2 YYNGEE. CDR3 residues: CASSVAIGDSSTDTQYF. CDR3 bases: TGTGCCAGCAGCGTAGCTATTGGGGACTCTAGCACAGATACGCAGTATTTT.

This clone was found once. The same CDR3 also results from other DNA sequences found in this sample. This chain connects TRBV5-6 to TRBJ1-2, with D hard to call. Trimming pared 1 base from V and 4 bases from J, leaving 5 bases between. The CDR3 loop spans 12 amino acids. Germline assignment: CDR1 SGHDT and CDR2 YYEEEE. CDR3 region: CASSLSSYGYTF. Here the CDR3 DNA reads TGTGCCAGCAGCTTGTCTAGCTATGGCTACACCTTC.

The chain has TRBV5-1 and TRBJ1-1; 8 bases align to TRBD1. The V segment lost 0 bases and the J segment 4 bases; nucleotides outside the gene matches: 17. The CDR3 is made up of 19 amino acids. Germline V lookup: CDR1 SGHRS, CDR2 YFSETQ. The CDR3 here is CASSLEFSQGARRGTEAFF. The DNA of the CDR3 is TGCGCCAGCAGCTTGGAGTTCTCCCAGGGGGCGCGTCGGGGCACTGAAGCTTTCTTT. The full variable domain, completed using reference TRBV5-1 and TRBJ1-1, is KAGVTQTPRYLIKTRGQQVTLSCSPISGHRSVSWYQQTPGQGLQFLFEYFSETQRNKGNFPGRFSGRQFSNSRSEMNVSTLELGDSALYLCASSLEFSQGARRGTEAFFGQGTRLTVV.

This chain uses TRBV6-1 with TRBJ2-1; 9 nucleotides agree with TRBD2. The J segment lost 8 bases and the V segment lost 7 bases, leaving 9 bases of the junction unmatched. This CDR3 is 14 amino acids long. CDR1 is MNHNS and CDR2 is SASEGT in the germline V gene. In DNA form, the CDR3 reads TGTGCCAGCACTACTGCGGGGGGGCGAGATGAGCAGTTCTTC. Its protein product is CASTTAGGRDEQFF.

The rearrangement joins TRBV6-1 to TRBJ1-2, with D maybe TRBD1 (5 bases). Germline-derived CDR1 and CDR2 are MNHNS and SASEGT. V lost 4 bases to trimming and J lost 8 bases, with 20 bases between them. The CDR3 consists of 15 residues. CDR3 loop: CASSGSGRTLSGYTF. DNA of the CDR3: TGTGCCAGCAGTGGGTCCGGAAGGACATTATCGGGCTACACCTTC.

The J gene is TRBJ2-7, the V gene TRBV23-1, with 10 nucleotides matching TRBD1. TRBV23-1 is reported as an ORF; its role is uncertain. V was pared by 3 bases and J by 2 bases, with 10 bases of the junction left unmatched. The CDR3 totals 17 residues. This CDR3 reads CASSQPGQGKIPYEQYF. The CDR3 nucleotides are TGCGCCAGCAGTCAGCCGGGACAGGGGAAAATCCCCTACGAGCAGTACTTC.

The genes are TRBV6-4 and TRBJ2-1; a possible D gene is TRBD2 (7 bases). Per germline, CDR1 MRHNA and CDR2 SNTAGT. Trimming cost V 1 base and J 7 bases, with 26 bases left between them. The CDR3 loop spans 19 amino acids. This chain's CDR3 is CASSDWGRGSVLRRNEQFF. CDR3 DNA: TGTGCCAGCAGTGACTGGGGGAGGGGGTCTGTCTTGAGGAGAAATGAGCAGTTCTTC.

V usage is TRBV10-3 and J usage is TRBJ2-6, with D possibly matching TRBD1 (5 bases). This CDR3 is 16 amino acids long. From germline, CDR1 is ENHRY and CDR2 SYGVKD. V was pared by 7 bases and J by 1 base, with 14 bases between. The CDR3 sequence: CAINNRLRSGANVLTF. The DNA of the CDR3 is TGTGCCATCAACAACAGGCTGAGGTCTGGGGCCAACGTCCTGACTTTC.